The 8 T cell receptor beta chains in this list originate from one sample, sequenced in a study of T-cell memory formation after mild COVID-19. TCRdb passed the 5' RACE reads through MiXCR, listing each CDR3 protein once. The table records 550,000 to 600,000 distinct CDR3 sequences, around a sixth of them present only once. Sequencing was performed on PBMCs or a T cell subset sorted from them (not recorded which). The origin of the receptors is an adult woman who had mild COVID-19 (a few samples of this study predate the infection). Cell type and time point are not known.

This clonotype occurred a few times. The chain couples TRBV7-8 to TRBJ2-6; D is perhaps TRBD1 (5 bases). Germline V gene sequence: CDR1 SGHVS, CDR2 FQNEAQ. Trimming took off 3 bases at V and 2 bases at J, with 20 bases between the two ends. CDR3 length: 19 residues. The CDR3 loop reads CASSFFLSREGTGANVLTF. CDR3 in DNA: TGTGCCAGCAGCTTTTTCCTCAGCAGGGAAGGCACTGGGGCCAACGTCCTGACTTTC.

This rearrangement joins TRBV7-9 to TRBJ1-2; D possibly corresponds to TRBD1 (6 bases). V gave up 2 bases and J gave up 4 bases, with 17 bases separating them. The CDR3 totals 16 residues. Germline V CDR1 and CDR2: SEHNR, FQNEAQ (reference sequence). The CDR3 DNA is TGTGCCAGCAGCTTAAGTTCCCCAGCAGGGGTCTATGGCTACACCTTC. Amino acid sequence: CASSLSSPAGVYGYTF.

The chain uses TRBV6-5 and TRBJ2-1; D remains ambiguous. The CDR3 extends over 12 amino acids. Germline V gene data show CDR1 as MNHEY and CDR2 as SVGAGI. V dropped 5 bases and J dropped 13 bases, with 15 bases sitting between them. The chain's CDR3 is CASSPTAGFQFF. DNA of the CDR3: TGTGCCAGCAGTCCAACTGCCGGGTTCCAGTTCTTC.

This chain uses TRBV11-3 with TRBJ2-7; TRBD2 might be the D (5 bases). CDR1 and CDR2 from the germline V gene are SGHNT and YENEEA. The length of the CDR3 is 15 residues. V gave up 5 bases and J gave up 4 bases, with 18 bases separating them. The CDR3 sequence is CASSTSWGVVYEQYF. The CDR3 DNA sequence: TGTGCCAGCAGCACATCGTGGGGAGTAGTATACGAGCAGTACTTC. The variable domain in full, completed from reference TRBV11-3 and TRBJ2-7, reads EAGVVQSPRYKIIEKKQPVAFWCNPISGHNTLYWYLQNLGQGPELLIRYENEEAVDDSQLPKDRFSAERLKGVDSTLKIQPAELGDSAVYLCASSTSWGVVYEQYFGPGTRLTVT.

The CDR3 DNA reads as TGTGCCAGCAGCTCCGGGCCTCTGATGAACACTGAAGCTTTCTTT. As protein: CASSSGPLMNTEAFF. V and J are TRBV7-9 and TRBJ1-1; D is unclear. From germline, CDR1 is SEHNR and CDR2 FQNEAQ (reference sequence). Trimming removed 4 bases at V and 0 bases at J, with 12 bases between. The CDR3 length is 15 residues.

The chain carries TRBV5-1 and TRBJ2-7, with D maybe TRBD1 (6 bases). The CDR3 is 14 residues long. Germline lookup yields CDR1 SGHRS and CDR2 YFSETQ. The V end lost 4 bases, the J end lost 3 bases, and 14 bases lay between the germline ends. The CDR3 nucleotides read TGCGCCAGCAGCACAGAAGAACAGGGCTACGAGCAGTACTTC. It encodes CASSTEEQGYEQYF.

This sequence joins TRBV20-1 and TRBJ1-2; D gene uncertain. Germline V CDR1 and CDR2: DFQATT, SNEGSKA (reference sequence). The CDR3 spans 11 residues. Trimming cost V 0 bases and J 8 bases, with 7 bases left between them. CDR3 sequence: CSARDVGGYTF. In DNA, the CDR3 is TGCAGTGCTAGAGATGTGGGAGGCTACACCTTC.

CDR3 residues: CASSTSGRIETQYF. The CDR3 region has the DNA TGTGCCAGCAGTACAAGCGGGAGGATCGAGACCCAGTACTTC. This sequence joins TRBV12-3 or TRBV12-4 and TRBJ2-5, with 9 bases aligning to TRBD2. V lost 5 bases to trimming and J lost 5 bases; unmatched junction nucleotides: 6. This CDR3 contains 14 residues.